The 18 T cell receptor beta chains below all came from one sample that was sequenced in a study of Graves' ophthalmopathy and Graves' hyperthyroidism. Amplifying from RNA transcripts, the study obtained TCR beta CDR3 regions. The workflow started with a first-round RT-PCR run with HTBI primers and then moved on to a second-round multiplex PCR. One entry per CDR3 protein, called by TCRdb with MiXCR from the multiplex PCR reads. The sample shows roughly 60,000 distinct CDR3 sequences, more than 40% of them seen only once. The sample comprised peripheral blood. The receptors here all came from an adult woman with Graves' ophthalmopathy.

Concerning this clonotype: No conserved phenylalanine or tryptophan is present at the end of the CDR3, so a read error is the likely explanation. V is TRBV27 and J is TRBJ2-2; 8 bases match TRBD1. Losses at the gene ends were 6 bases for V and 3 bases for J; bases not matched to a gene: 0. The CDR3 is 13 amino acids. CDR1 is MNHEY, CDR2 SMNVEV, per germline (reference sequence). CDR3: CASRTGDTGELFL. DNA for the CDR3: TGTGCCAGCAGGACAGGGGACACCGGGGAGCTGTTTTTG.

This clonotype was observed at least ten times. The CDR3 DNA reads as TGTGCCAGTAGCCCCGGCCCGGGACTTTACAATGAGCAGTTCTTC. Amino acids: CASSPGPGLYNEQFF. J is TRBJ2-1 and V is TRBV19; tentative D call: TRBD2 (6 bases). Trimming removed 6 bases from V and 4 bases from J, with 16 bases in between. Looked up from germline, CDR1 is LNHDA and CDR2 is SQIVND (reference sequence). The CDR3 contains 15 residues.

Ten or more counts support this clonotype. The V and J genes are TRBV12-3 or TRBV12-4 and TRBJ1-2; the D gene is possibly TRBD1 (6 bases). The V gene lost 4 bases and the J gene lost 6 bases, with 21 bases spanning the gap. The CDR3 has 16 amino acids. The DNA of the CDR3 is TGTGCCAGCAGTTCCTGGGAGGGGGGGCGCATTGATGGCTACACCTTC. This sequence encodes CASSSWEGGRIDGYTF.

The J gene is TRBJ1-1, the V gene TRBV6-2 or TRBV6-3; no reliable D call. The germline gives CDR1 MNHEY, CDR2 SVGEGT. The CDR3 consists of 14 residues. The V and J ends lost 1 base and 1 base respectively, with 7 bases between them. The CDR3 DNA sequence: TGTGCCAGCAGTTACTACGTAGGGAACACTGAAGCTTTCTTT. As protein: CASSYYVGNTEAFF.

A remark on this clonotype: At one boundary the junction diverges from the germline segment, which might be a read error. The chain uses TRBV27 and TRBJ2-5; TRBD2 matches 7 bases. CDR1 and CDR2 from the germline V gene are MNHEY and SMNVEV (reference sequence). The CDR3 is 12 amino acids. CDR3 DNA: TGTGCCAGCAGTTTATCGCGGGAGACCCAGTACTTT. It translates to CASSLSRETQYF.

This CDR3 reads CASSPLSGYEQYF. The CDR3, as DNA: TGTGCCAGCAGTCCCCTTAGCGGGTACGAGCAGTACTTC. V gene TRBV7-2 combines with J gene TRBJ2-7; 7 nucleotides line up with TRBD2. J lost 4 bases, V lost 6 bases, and 6 bases had no gene match. Germline CDR1 and CDR2: SGHTA and FQGNSA. This CDR3 is built from 13 residues.

This clonotype was picked up many times. The chain has TRBV7-2 and TRBJ2-1; D unclear. The CDR3 runs to 13 residues. Trimming took 5 bases from V and 5 from J, leaving 10 bases between them. The V gene's germline CDR1 is SGHTA and CDR2 FQGNSA. CDR3 sequence: CASSPGRHNEQFF. CDR3 nucleotides: TGTGCCAGCAGCCCTGGCCGTCACAATGAGCAGTTCTTC.

Concerning this clonotype itself: A read error may produce the germline difference seen at one junction end. The chain combines TRBV15 with TRBJ1-5; a possible D gene is TRBD1 (5 bases). This CDR3 is 15 amino acids long. In germline, CDR1 is LNHNV, CDR2 YYDKDF (reference sequence). CDR3 in amino acids: CAISEGADSNQPQHF. DNA for the CDR3: TGTGCCATCAGCGAAGGGGCGGATAGCAATCAGCCCCAGCATTTT.

V usage is TRBV10-3 and J usage is TRBJ2-1, with 9 bases aligning to TRBD1. There are 17 residues in the CDR3. Germline-derived CDR1 and CDR2 are ENHRY and SYGVKD. V lost 6 bases and J lost 4; bases outside the gene matches: 13. Written as DNA, the CDR3 is TGTGCCATCAGCAAAGGGGACAGGGCAGGAACGTACAATGAGCAGTTCTTC. It yields the protein CAISKGDRAGTYNEQFF.

The table lists this clonotype with many counts. The chain recombines TRBV6-1 with TRBJ2-2; maybe TRBD1 (5 bases). Deletions cut 4 bases from V and 0 bases from J, with 12 bases between. Germline V lookup: CDR1 MNHNS, CDR2 SASEGT. The CDR3 is 16 amino acids. CDR3 sequence reads: CASSGNRNANTGELFF. The DNA for the CDR3 is TGTGCCAGCAGTGGTAACAGGAACGCGAACACCGGGGAGCTGTTTTTT.

The table lists this clonotype with many counts. This chain uses TRBV10-3 with TRBJ2-2; perhaps TRBD1 as D (6 bases). The CDR3 is 15 residues long. CDR1 ENHRY and CDR2 SYGVKD come from the germline V gene. V was clipped by 3 bases and J by 1 base, with 9 bases between them. CDR3 sequence: CAISDLTGNTGELFF. The CDR3 bases are TGTGCCATCAGTGATTTGACAGGGAACACCGGGGAGCTGTTTTTT.

This rearrangement joins TRBV7-9 to TRBJ2-7, with TRBD1 matching 12 bases. This CDR3 is built from 13 residues. J lost 7 bases, V lost 8 bases, and 6 bases had no gene match. The germline gives CDR1 SEHNR, CDR2 FQNEAQ (reference sequence). CDR3 coding DNA: TGTGCCAGCGGGACAGGGGGCTTGCGTGAGCAGTACTTC. Its translation: CASGTGGLREQYF.

The count of this clonotype is one. It is likely a read error, because the conserved phenylalanine at the end of the CDR3 is missing. Because the CDR3's place on the DNA is in doubt, the DNA is left out and the CDR3 is given as listed by TCRdb. The chain joins TRBV5-1 to TRBJ2-1. The germline CDR1 and CDR2 sequences are SGHRS and YFSETQ. 16 amino acids form the CDR3, both terminal residues included. The CDR3 protein is CASSLLEAASYNERFL.

This rearrangement joins TRBV7-2 to TRBJ2-1; TRBD2 is a possible D gene (6 bases). The CDR3 has 16 amino acids. Germline V gene data show CDR1 as SGHTA and CDR2 as FQGNSA. Trimming cost V 5 bases and J 6 bases, with 20 bases left between them. The DNA for the CDR3 is TGTGCCAGCAGCCAAGATTCGGGGGATTGGGGCAATGAGCAGTTCTTC. Protein product: CASSQDSGDWGNEQFF.

In this sample, this clonotype turned up many times. The rearrangement uses TRBV6-1 and TRBJ1-5; weak D call: TRBD1 (5 bases). Trimming left V 2 bases short and J 0 bases short, with 14 bases between. The CDR3 has 17 amino acids. CDR1 and CDR2 from the germline V gene are MNHNS and SASEGT. Here the CDR3 reads CASSETTGSHSNQPQHF. CDR3 nucleotides: TGTGCCAGCAGTGAAACAACAGGCTCTCATAGCAATCAGCCCCAGCATTTT.

This clonotype has ten or more counts. V and J are TRBV20-1 and TRBJ2-1; 8 bases line up with TRBD2. Looked up from germline, CDR1 is DFQATT and CDR2 is SNEGSKA (reference sequence). J lost 0 bases, V lost 5 bases, and 9 bases had no gene match. The CDR3 contains 16 residues. CDR3 region: CSAFARGGFSYNEQFF. The DNA for the CDR3 is TGCAGTGCTTTTGCCCGGGGGGGGTTCTCCTACAATGAGCAGTTCTTC.

The V and J genes are TRBV7-2 and TRBJ1-6; D is undetermined. The CDR3 runs to 13 residues. Germline CDR1 SGHTA, CDR2 FQGNSA. Trimming took off 5 bases at V and 9 bases at J, with 11 bases between the two ends. CDR3 protein: CASSLRRGSPLHF. CDR3 DNA: TGTGCCAGCAGCCTCAGACGAGGTTCACCCCTCCACTTT. Looking up the rest from reference TRBV7-2 and TRBJ1-6 gives the full variable domain: GAGVSQSPSNKVTEKGKDVELRCDPISGHTALYWYRQSLGQGLEFLIYFQGNSAPDKSGLPSDRFSAERTGGSVSTLTIQRTQQEDSAVYLCASSLRRGSPLHFGNGTRLTVT.

This chain links TRBV5-6 with TRBJ2-7, with 8 bases matching TRBD1. CDR3 length: 15 amino acids. Germline V gene data show CDR1 as SGHDT and CDR2 as YYEEEE. The V segment lost 4 bases and the J segment 0 bases; nucleotides outside the gene matches: 6. The CDR3 DNA reads TGTGCCAGCAGCCCTGGACAGGGCCGCTCCTACGAGCAGTACTTC. Translation gives CASSPGQGRSYEQYF.